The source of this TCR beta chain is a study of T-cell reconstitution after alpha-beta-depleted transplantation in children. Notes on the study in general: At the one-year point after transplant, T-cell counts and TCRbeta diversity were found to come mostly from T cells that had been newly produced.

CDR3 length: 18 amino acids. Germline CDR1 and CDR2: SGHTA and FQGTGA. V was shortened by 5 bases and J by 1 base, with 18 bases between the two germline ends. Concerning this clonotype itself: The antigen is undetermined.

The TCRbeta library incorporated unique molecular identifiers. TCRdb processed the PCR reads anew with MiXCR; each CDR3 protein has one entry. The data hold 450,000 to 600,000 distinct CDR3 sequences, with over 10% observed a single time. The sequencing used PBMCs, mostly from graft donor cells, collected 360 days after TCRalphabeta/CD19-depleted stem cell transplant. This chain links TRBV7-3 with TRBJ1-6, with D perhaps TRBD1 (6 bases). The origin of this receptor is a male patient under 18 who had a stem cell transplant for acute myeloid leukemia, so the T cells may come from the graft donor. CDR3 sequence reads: CASSETGTMGSYNSPLHF. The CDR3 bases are TGTGCCAGCAGCGAAACAGGGACAATGGGTTCCTATAATTCACCCCTCCACTTT. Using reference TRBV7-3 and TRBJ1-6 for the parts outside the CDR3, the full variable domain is GAGVSQTPSNKVTEKGKYVELRCDPISGHTALYWYRQSLGQGPEFLIYFQGTGAADDSGLPNDRFFAVRPEGSVSTLKIQRTERGDSAVYLCASSETGTMGSYNSPLHFGNGTRLTVT.